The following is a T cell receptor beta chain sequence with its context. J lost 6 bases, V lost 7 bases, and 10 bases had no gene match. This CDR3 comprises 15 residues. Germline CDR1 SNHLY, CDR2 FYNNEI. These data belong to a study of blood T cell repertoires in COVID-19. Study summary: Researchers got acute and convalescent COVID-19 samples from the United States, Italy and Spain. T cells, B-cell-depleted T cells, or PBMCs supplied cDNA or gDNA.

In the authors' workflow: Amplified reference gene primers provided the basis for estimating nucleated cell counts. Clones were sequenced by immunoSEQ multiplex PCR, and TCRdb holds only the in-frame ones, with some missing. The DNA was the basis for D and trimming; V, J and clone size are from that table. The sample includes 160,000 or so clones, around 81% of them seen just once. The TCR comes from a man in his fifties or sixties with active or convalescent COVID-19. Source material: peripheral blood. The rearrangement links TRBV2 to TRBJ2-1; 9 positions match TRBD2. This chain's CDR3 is CASTRGRAGGNEQFF. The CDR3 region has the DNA TGTGCCAGCACACGAGGGAGAGCGGGGGGCAATGAGCAGTTCTTC. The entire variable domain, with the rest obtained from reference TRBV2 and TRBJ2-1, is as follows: EPEVTQTPSHQVTQMGQEVILRCVPISNHLYFYWYRQILGQKVEFLVSFYNNEISEKSEIFDDQFSVERPDGSNFTLKIRSTKLEDSAMYFCASTRGRAGGNEQFFGPGTRLTVL.